This T cell receptor beta chain is drawn from a study of low-dose radiotherapy and immunotherapy resistance in tumors. In the study overall: Ipilimumab 1 mg/kg every six weeks, together with nivolumab 240 mg every two weeks, was given intravenously to patients.

Covering alpha and beta chains, TRAV- and TRBV-specific primers were used for the first-strand cDNA. Amplification, which lasted roughly 20 PCR cycles, used a constant-region primer and V-primer adapter to amplify TCRs. TCRdb reprocessed the reads with MiXCR, giving one entry per CDR3 protein. The table shows tens of thousands of distinct CDR3 sequences, with 18% occurring only once. CDR1 and CDR2 from the germline V gene are SGHVS and FNYEAQ. The CDR3 spans 17 residues. About this clonotype: This sequence may be a read error, since a much larger clone differs from it by one base.

This sample's time point: before trial treatment. Those eligible were patients bearing advanced solid tumors lacking tumor-infiltrating lymphocytes. This clonotype was obtained from a male donor with prostate cancer. The chain employs TRBV7-6 and TRBJ2-3; 13 bases agree with TRBD2. The sample in question was PBMCs, obtained before treatment. In nucleotides, the CDR3 is TGTGCCATCAGCGCCCGACTAGCGGGGGGCTTTACAGATACGCAGTATTTT. This translates into CAISARLAGGFTDTQYF.